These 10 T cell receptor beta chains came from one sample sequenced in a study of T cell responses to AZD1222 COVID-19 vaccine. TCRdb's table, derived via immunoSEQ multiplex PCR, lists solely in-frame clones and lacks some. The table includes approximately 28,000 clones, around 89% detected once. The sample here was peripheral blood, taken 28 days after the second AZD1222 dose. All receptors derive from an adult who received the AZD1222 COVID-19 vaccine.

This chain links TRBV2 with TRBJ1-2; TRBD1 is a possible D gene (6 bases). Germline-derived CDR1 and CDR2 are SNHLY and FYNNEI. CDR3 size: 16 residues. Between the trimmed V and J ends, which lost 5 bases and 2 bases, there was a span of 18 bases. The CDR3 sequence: CASSLKGQTRNYGYTF. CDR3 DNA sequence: TGTGCCAGCAGTCTAAAAGGACAGACGCGGAACTATGGCTACACCTTC.

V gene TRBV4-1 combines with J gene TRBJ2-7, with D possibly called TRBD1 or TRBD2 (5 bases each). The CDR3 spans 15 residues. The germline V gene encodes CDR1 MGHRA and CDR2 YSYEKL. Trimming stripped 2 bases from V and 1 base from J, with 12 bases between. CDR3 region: CASSQPGSRSYEQYF. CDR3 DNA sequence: TGCGCCAGCAGCCAACCAGGGAGTAGGTCCTACGAGCAGTACTTC.

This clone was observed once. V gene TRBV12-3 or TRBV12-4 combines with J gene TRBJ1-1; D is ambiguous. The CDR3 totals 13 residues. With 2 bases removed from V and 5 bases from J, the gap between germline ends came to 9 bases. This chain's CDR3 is CASSLHGPTEAFF. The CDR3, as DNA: TGTGCCAGCAGTTTACACGGCCCGACTGAAGCTTTCTTT.

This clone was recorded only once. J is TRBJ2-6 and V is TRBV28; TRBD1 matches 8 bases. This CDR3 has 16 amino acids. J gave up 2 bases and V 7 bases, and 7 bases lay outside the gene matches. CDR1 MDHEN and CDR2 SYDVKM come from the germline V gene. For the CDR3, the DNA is TGTGCCAGCATCCAGCAGGGGGCGGCTGGGGCCAACGTCCTGACTTTC. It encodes CASIQQGAAGANVLTF.

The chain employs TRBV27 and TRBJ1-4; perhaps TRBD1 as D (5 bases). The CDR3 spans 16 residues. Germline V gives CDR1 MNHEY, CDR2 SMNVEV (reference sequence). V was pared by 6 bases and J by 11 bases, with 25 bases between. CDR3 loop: CASSIWPGERRGKLFF. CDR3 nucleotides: TGTGCCAGCAGCATATGGCCGGGTGAGCGCCGGGGGAAACTGTTTTTT.

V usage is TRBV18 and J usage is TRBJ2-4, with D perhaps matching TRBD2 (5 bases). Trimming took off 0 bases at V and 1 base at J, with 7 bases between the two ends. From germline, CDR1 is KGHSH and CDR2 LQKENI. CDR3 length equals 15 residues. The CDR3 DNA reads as TGTGCCAGCTCACCACCGGGCGGGGCCAAAAACATTCAGTACTTC. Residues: CASSPPGGAKNIQYF.

CDR3: CASSPGQGAYGYTF. The CDR3 DNA is TGTGCCAGCAGCCCCGGACAGGGGGCCTATGGCTACACCTTC. The chain recombines TRBV5-6 with TRBJ1-2; TRBD1 matches at 11 bases. The CDR3 is made up of 14 amino acids. Losses at the gene ends were 4 bases for V and 4 bases for J; bases not matched to a gene: 3. Germline CDR1 is SGHDT and CDR2 is YYEEEE.

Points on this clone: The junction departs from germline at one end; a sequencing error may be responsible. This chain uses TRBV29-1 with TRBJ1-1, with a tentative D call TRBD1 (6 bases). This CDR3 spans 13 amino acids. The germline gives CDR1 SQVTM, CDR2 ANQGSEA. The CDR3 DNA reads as TGCAGCGTTCAAGACAGGATGGACACTGAAGCTTTCTTT. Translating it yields CSVQDRMDTEAFF.

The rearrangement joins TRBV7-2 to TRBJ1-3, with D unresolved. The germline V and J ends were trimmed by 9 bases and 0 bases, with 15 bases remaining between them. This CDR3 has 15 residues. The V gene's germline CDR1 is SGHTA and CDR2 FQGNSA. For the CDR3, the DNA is TGTGCCAGTACATCGAGCGGGCTCTCTGGAAACACCATATATTTT. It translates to CASTSSGLSGNTIYF.

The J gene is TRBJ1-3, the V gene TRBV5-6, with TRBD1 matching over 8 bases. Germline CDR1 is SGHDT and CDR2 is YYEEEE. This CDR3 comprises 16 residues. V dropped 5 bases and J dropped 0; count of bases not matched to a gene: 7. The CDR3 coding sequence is TGTGCCAGCAGACTACAGGGGGTTCTCTCTGGAAACACCATATATTTT. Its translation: CASRLQGVLSGNTIYF. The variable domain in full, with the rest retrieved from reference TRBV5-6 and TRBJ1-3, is DAGVTQSPTHLIKTRGQQVTLRCSPKSGHDTVSWYQQALGQGPQFIFQYYEEEERQRGNFPDRFSGHQFPNYSSELNVNALLLGDSALYLCASRLQGVLSGNTIYFGEGSWLTVV.